The 18 T cell receptor beta chains presented below share a single source sample, sequenced in a study of cytomegalovirus exposure and HLA in healthy donors. The method was immunoSEQ multiplex PCR; TCRdb's version includes in-frame clones alone and lacks a portion of them. The sample records roughly 120,000 clones, about 94% being singletons. Sample: PBMCs. The receptors stem from a woman aged 18-29 years in good health and CMV-seronegative.

The chain carries TRBV6-1 and TRBJ1-4, with D uncertain. The germline V gene encodes CDR1 MNHNS and CDR2 SASEGT. The CDR3 length is 14 residues. The V gene lost 7 bases and the J gene lost 5 bases, with 14 bases spanning the gap. This CDR3 reads CASKVQAQNEKLFF. CDR3 nucleotides: TGTGCCAGCAAGGTACAAGCGCAAAATGAAAAACTGTTTTTT.

The chain joins TRBV9 to TRBJ1-2, with TRBD1 identical over 12 bases. The CDR3 loop spans 15 amino acids. Germline values: CDR1 SGDLS, CDR2 YYNGEE. After removal of 0 bases from V and 9 bases from J, the junction contained 6 bases not matched to a gene. The CDR3 sequence: CASSVGRDRGLSYTF. In DNA, the CDR3 is TGTGCCAGCAGCGTAGGCCGGGACAGGGGGCTGAGCTACACCTTC.

This chain links TRBV7-9 with TRBJ2-7; no firm D call. This CDR3 is built from 14 residues. Germline V gives CDR1 SEHNR, CDR2 FQNEAQ (reference sequence). Trimming shortened V by 5 bases and J by 2 bases, and 13 bases separated the two germline ends. CDR3 residues: CASSGEPLTYEQYF. CDR3 DNA sequence: TGTGCCAGCAGCGGAGAACCGCTTACCTACGAGCAGTACTTC.

CDR3 sequence: CASSPTPLVDTEAFF. The CDR3 DNA is TGTGCCAGCTCACCTACACCTTTGGTGGACACTGAAGCTTTCTTT. The chain recombines TRBV18 with TRBJ1-1, with no clear D. CDR3 size: 15 residues. Germline CDR1 KGHSH, CDR2 LQKENI. Trimming removed 3 bases from V and 3 bases from J, with 14 bases in between.

The chain joins TRBV30 to TRBJ2-7; no clear D gene. This CDR3 region has 12 residues. In germline, CDR1 is GTSNPN, CDR2 SVGIG (reference sequence). Trimming pared 6 bases from V and 6 bases from J, leaving 15 bases between. The CDR3 sequence: CACRSLDVEQYF. CDR3 nucleotide sequence: TGTGCCTGCCGCTCCCTAGATGTCGAGCAGTACTTC.

The chain has TRBV6-1 and TRBJ1-1; D is unclear. From germline, CDR1 is MNHNS and CDR2 SASEGT. The CDR3 spans 14 residues. Trimming took off 2 bases at V and 0 bases at J, with 7 bases between the two ends. The CDR3 loop is CASSESALNTEAFF. The CDR3 DNA reads TGTGCCAGCAGTGAAAGTGCGCTGAACACTGAAGCTTTCTTT.

The chain recombines TRBV6-6 with TRBJ2-5; 12 nucleotides agree with TRBD2. Germline assignment: CDR1 MNHNY and CDR2 SVGAGI (reference sequence). The CDR3 is 16 residues long. V lost 6 bases, J lost 5 bases, and 10 bases stayed unmatched. This chain's CDR3 is CASSPLAGGPGETQYF. CDR3 sequence (DNA): TGTGCCAGCAGCCCCCTAGCGGGAGGGCCCGGGGAGACCCAGTACTTC.

The chain has TRBV10-1 and TRBJ1-2; 8 bases match TRBD1. The CDR3 extends over 19 amino acids. In germline, CDR1 is WNHNN, CDR2 SYGVQD (reference sequence). The ends lost 6 bases at V and 3 bases at J; junction bases unmatched: 21. CDR3 sequence reads: CASRQTVPGGRGEDYGYTF. The CDR3 DNA is TGCGCCAGCAGGCAAACCGTACCAGGGGGCAGGGGCGAAGACTATGGCTACACCTTC.

The chain combines TRBV28 with TRBJ1-2; D uncertain. The CDR3 extends over 15 amino acids. Trimming took off 5 bases at V and 2 bases at J, with 15 bases between the two ends. CDR1 is MDHEN, CDR2 SYDVKM, per germline. The CDR3: CASSTKGGWNYGYTF. The CDR3 DNA follows: TGTGCCAGCAGTACTAAAGGCGGATGGAACTATGGCTACACCTTC.

The genes are TRBV6-5 and TRBJ2-7; possible D gene TRBD1, 6 bases. CDR3 length: 14 amino acids. V lost 10 bases, J lost 5 bases, and 21 bases lay in between. Germline values: CDR1 MNHEY, CDR2 SVGAGI. DNA for the CDR3: TGTGCCACCAGGCCGATCGACAGGAGGCACGAGCAGTACTTC. Protein: CATRPIDRRHEQYF.

V usage is TRBV6-5 and J usage is TRBJ2-7, with D possibly TRBD2 on 5 matching bases. The CDR3 is 12 amino acids. Germline V lookup: CDR1 MNHEY, CDR2 SVGAGI. V lost 2 bases to trimming and J lost 7 bases, with 9 bases between them. The CDR3 loop reads CASSYEGQEQYF. The DNA for the CDR3 is TGTGCCAGCAGTTACGAGGGTCAGGAGCAGTACTTC.

The chain joins TRBV5-1 to TRBJ1-3, with D uncertain. Trimming left V 0 bases short and J 1 base short, with 8 bases between. The CDR3 contains 15 residues. CDR1 is SGHRS and CDR2 is YFSETQ in the germline V gene. The CDR3 loop reads CASSLEEGSGNTIYF. CDR3 bases: TGCGCCAGCAGCTTGGAGGAGGGTTCTGGAAACACCATATATTTT.

J is TRBJ2-7 and V is TRBV7-9; the match to TRBD2 covers 10 bases. The CDR3 spans 15 residues. Per germline, CDR1 SEHNR and CDR2 FQNEAQ (reference sequence). V was pared by 2 bases and J by 3 bases, with 4 bases of the junction left unmatched. CDR3 nucleotide sequence: TGTGCCAGCAGCTTACTCAGCGGGGGGGACTACGAGCAGTACTTC. This sequence encodes CASSLLSGGDYEQYF.

The chain uses TRBV27 and TRBJ2-7; weak D call: TRBD2 (6 bases). Germline V gene data show CDR1 as MNHEY and CDR2 as SMNVEV (reference sequence). V shed 4 bases and J shed 5 bases, with 27 bases lying between them. This CDR3 is built from 18 residues. In DNA form, the CDR3 reads TGTGCCAGCAGTTCTCTGAGTGTGGGGGGTGTATTTCTCCACGAGCAGTACTTC. Encoded protein: CASSSLSVGGVFLHEQYF.

The chain combines TRBV18 with TRBJ2-3; no definite D call. The CDR3 covers 10 residues. Germline loops: CDR1 KGHSH, CDR2 LQKENI. Trimming shortened V by 6 bases and J by 5 bases, and 3 bases separated the two germline ends. The CDR3 nucleotides are TGTGCCAGCTCCCAAGATACGCAGTATTTT. It specifies CASSQDTQYF.

V is TRBV4-1 and J is TRBJ2-6; D is uncertain. There are 15 residues in the CDR3. Germline V gives CDR1 MGHRA, CDR2 YSYEKL. Trimming took off 2 bases at V and 4 bases at J, with 9 bases between the two ends. The CDR3, as DNA: TGCGCCAGCAGCCAACAGTCTTCGGGGGCCAACGTCCTGACTTTC. As protein: CASSQQSSGANVLTF.

This clone was seen repeatedly, ten times or more. The rearrangement links TRBV6-1 to TRBJ1-3, with D unclear. V lost 0 bases to trimming and J lost 2 bases, with 8 bases between them. The germline V gene has CDR1 MNHNS and CDR2 SASEGT. CDR3 size: 15 residues. In nucleotides, the CDR3 is TGTGCCAGCAGTGAAGCTCCCGGGACTGGAAACACCATATATTTT. Its protein product is CASSEAPGTGNTIYF.

The chain employs TRBV6-1 and TRBJ1-3, with D possibly TRBD1 on 5 matching bases. Germline V gene sequence: CDR1 MNHNS, CDR2 SASEGT. The CDR3 runs to 17 residues. V lost 1 base and J 2 bases, leaving 15 bases between the germline ends. CDR3 in amino acids: CASSEDLGQRPGNTIYF. In DNA, the CDR3 is TGTGCCAGCAGTGAAGACCTGGGGCAGAGACCTGGAAACACCATATATTTT.